This TCR beta chain emerged from a study of T cell changes during pregnancy in multiple sclerosis. Germline lookup yields CDR1 SEHNR and CDR2 FQNEAQ (reference sequence). Deletions cut 1 base from V and 2 bases from J, with 6 bases between. The CDR3 totals 14 residues. Some clones are missing from TCRdb's copy, which holds only in-frame ones; the method was immunoSEQ multiplex PCR. The table lists approximately 36,000 clones, 93% of them singletons. This receptor was taken from a female donor with multiple sclerosis, enrolled in a pregnancy study. This chain links TRBV7-9 with TRBJ1-3; no firm D call. This specimen was CD4+ T cells from peripheral blood mononuclear cells, taken in the first trimester of pregnancy. The CDR3 coding sequence is TGTGCCAGCAGCTTAGATTCAGCTGGAAACACCATATATTTT. Translating gives CASSLDSAGNTIYF.